The clone carrying this T cell receptor (beta chain) was seen at least ten times. The antigen is not known. The data belong to a study of identical twins. Study results and limitations: Out-of-frame alpha sequences that twins shared showed excess low generation probability. The abundant beta clonotypes from cord blood had fewer insertions, and memory repertoires had none of this. Invariant MAIT and iNKT cells could partly confound zero-insertion analyses.

The CDR3 has 20 amino acids. Unmatched junction bases numbered 19, after V lost 5 bases and J lost 0 bases. Addition of a universal primer site occurred through template switching, and cDNA carried unique molecular identifiers. TCRdb itself ran the 5' RACE reads through MiXCR, one entry per CDR3 protein. The sample lists 150,000 or so distinct CDR3 sequences, roughly 3.5% occurring once. The rearrangement links TRBV12-3 or TRBV12-4 to TRBJ2-1; 7 bases map to TRBD2. This TCR was sampled from a man aged 18 to 30 in good health. Material: memory T cells sorted from blood. CDR3 in amino acids: CASSTRGFGGGRSSYNEQFF. CDR3 nucleotides: TGTGCCAGCAGTACCCGAGGATTCGGGGGAGGGAGGAGCTCCTACAATGAGCAGTTCTTC.